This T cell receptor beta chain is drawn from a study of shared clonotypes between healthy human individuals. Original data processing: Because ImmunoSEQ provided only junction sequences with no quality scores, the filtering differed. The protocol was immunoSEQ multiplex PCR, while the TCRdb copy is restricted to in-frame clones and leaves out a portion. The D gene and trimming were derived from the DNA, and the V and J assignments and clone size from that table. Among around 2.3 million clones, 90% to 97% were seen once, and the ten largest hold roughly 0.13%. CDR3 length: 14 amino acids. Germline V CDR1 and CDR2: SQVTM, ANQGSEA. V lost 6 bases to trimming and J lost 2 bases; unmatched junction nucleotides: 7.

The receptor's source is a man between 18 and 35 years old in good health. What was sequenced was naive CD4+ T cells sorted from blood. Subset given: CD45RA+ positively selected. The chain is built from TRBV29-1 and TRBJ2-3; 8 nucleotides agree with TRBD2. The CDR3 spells CSVKPGLDTDTQYF. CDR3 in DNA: TGCAGCGTCAAACCGGGACTAGACACAGATACGCAGTATTTT.